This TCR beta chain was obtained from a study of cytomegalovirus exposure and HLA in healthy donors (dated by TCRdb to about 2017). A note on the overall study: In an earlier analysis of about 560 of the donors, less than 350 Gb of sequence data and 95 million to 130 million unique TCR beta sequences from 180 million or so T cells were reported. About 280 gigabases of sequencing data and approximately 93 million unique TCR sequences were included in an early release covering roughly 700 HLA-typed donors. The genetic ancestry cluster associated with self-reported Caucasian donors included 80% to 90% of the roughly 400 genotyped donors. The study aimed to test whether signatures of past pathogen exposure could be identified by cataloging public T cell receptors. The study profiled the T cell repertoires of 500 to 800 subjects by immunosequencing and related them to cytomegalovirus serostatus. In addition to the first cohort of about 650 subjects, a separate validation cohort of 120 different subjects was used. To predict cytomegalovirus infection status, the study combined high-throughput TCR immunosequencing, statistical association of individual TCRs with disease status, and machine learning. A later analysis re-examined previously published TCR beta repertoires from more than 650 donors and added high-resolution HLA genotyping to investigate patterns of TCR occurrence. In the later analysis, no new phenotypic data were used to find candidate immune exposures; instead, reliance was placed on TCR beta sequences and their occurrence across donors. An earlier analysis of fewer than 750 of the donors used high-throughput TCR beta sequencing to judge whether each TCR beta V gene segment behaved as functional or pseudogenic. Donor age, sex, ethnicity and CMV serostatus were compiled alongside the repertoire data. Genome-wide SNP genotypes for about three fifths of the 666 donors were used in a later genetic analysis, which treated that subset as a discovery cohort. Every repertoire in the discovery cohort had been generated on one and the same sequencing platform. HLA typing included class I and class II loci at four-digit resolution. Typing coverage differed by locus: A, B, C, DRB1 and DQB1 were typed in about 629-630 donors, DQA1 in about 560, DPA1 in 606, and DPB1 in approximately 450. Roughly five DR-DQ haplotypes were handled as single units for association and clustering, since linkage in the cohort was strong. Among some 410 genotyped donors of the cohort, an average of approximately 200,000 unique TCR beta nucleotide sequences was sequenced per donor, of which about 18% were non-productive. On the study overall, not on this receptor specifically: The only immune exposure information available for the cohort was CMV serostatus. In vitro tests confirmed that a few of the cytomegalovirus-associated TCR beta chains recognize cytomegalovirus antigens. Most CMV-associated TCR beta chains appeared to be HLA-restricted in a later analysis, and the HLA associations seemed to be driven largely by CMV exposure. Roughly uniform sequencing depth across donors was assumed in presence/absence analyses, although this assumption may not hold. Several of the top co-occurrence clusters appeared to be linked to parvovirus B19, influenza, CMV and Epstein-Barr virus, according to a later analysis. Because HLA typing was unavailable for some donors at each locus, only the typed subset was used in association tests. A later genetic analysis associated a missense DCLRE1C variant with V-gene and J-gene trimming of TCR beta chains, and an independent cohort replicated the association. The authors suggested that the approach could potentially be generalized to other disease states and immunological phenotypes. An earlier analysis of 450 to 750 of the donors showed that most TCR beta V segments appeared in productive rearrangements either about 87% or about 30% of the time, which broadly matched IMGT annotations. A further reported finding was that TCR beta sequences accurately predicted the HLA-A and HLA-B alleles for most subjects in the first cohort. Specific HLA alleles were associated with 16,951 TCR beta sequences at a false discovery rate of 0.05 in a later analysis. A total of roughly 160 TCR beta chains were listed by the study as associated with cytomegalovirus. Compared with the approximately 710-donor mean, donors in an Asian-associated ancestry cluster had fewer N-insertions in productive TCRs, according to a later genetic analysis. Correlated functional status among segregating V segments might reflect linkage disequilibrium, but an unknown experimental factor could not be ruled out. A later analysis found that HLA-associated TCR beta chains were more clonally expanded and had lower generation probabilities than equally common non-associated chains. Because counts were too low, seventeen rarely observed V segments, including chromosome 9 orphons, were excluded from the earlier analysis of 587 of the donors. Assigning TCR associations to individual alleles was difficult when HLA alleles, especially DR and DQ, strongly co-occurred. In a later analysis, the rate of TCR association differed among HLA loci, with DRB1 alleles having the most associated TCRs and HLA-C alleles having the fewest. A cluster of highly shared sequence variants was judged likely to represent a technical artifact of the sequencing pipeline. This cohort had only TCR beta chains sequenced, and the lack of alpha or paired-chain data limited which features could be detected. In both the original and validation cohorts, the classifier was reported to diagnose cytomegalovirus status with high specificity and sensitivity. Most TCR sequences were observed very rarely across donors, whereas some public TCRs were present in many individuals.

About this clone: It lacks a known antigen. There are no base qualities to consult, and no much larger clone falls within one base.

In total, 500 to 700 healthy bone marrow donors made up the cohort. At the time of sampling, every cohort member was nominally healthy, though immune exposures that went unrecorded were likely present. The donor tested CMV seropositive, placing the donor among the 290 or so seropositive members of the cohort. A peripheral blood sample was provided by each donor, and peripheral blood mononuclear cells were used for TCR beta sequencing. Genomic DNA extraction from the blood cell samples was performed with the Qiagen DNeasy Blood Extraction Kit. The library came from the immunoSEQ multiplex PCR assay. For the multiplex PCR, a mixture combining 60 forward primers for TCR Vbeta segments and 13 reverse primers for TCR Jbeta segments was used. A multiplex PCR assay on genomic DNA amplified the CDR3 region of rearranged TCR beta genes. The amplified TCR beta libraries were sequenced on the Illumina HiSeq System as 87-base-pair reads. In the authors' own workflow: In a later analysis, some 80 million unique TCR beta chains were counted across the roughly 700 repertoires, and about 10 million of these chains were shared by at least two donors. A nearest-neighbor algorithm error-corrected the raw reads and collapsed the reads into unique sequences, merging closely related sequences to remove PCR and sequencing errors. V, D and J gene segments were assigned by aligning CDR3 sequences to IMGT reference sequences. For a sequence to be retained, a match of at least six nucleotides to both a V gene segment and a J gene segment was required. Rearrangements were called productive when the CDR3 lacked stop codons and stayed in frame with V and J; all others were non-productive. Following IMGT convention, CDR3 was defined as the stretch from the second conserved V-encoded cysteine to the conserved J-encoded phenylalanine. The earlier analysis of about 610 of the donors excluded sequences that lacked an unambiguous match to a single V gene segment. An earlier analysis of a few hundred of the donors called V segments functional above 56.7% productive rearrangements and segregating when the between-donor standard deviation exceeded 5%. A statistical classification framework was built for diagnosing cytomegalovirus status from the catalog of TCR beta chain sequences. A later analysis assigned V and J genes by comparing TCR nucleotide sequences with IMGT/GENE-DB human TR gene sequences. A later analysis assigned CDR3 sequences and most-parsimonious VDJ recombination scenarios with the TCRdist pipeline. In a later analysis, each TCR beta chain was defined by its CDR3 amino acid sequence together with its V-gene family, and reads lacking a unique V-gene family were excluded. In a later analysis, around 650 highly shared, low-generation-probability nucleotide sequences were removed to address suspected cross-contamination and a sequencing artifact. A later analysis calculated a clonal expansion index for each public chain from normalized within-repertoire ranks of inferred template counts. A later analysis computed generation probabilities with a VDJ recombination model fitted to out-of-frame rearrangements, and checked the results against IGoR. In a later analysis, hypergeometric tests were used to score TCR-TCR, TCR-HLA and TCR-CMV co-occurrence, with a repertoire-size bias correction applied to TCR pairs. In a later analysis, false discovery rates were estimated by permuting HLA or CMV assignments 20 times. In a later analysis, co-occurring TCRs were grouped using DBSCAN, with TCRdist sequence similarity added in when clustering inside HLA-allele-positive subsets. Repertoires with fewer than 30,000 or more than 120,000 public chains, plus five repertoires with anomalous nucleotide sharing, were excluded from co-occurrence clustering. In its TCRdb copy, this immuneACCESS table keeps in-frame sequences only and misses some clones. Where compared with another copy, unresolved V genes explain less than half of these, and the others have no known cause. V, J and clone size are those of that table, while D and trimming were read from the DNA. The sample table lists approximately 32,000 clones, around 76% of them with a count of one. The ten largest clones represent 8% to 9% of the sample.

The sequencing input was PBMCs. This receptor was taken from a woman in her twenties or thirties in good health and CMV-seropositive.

The CDR3 sequence is CASSLTGQGNYGYTF. The nucleotides read TGCGCCAGCAGCTTAACCGGACAGGGGAACTATGGCTACACCTTC. Here the chain combines TRBV5-1 and TRBJ1-2; TRBD1 fits 9 bases in the junction. The germline V gene sets CDR1 to SGHRS and CDR2 to YFSETQ. There are 15 amino acids in the CDR3, from cysteine to phenylalanine inclusive. Kept here is only the CDR3 DNA, which spans 45 bases and is read in frame from base 1. The germline V and J ends show losses of 2 bases and 2 bases respectively, and no gene match explains 4 bases of the junction.